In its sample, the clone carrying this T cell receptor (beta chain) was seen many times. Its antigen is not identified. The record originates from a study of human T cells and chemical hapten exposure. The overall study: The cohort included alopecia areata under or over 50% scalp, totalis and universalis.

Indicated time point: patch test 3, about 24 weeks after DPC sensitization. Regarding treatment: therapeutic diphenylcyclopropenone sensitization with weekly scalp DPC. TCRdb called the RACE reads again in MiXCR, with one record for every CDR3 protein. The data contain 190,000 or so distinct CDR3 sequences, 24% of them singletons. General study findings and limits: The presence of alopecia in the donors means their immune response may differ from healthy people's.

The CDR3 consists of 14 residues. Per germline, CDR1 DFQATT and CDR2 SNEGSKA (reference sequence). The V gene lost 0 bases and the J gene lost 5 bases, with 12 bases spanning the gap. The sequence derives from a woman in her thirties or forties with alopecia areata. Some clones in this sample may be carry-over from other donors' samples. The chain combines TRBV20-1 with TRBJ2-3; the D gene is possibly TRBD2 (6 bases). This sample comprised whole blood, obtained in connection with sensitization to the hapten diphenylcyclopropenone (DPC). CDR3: CSAREPGSVDTQYF. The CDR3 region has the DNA TGCAGTGCTAGAGAACCCGGGAGCGTAGATACGCAGTATTTT.